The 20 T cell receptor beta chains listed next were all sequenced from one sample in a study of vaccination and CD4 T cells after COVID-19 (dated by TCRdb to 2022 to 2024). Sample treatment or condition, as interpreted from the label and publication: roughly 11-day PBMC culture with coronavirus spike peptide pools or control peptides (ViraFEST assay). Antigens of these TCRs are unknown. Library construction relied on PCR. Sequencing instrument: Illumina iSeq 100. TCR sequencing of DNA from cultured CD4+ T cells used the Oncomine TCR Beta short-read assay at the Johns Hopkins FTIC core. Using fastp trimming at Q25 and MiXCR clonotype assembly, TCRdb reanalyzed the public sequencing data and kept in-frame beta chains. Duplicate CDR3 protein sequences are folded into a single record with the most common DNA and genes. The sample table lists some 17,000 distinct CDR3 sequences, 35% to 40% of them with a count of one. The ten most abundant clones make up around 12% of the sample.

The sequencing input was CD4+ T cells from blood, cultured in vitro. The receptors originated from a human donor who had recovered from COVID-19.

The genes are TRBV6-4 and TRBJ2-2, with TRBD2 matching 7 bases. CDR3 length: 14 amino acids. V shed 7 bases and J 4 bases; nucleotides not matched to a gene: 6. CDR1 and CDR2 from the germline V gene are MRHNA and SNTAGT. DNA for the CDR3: TGTGCCAGCAAGCGACTAGCCGCCACCGGGGAGCTGTTTTTT. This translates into CASKRLAATGELFF.

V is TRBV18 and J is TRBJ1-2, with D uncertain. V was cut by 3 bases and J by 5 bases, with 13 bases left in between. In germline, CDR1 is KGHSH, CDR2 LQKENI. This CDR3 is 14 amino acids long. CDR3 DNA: TGTGCCAGCTCACCTTTTGACACCCGATATGGCTACACCTTC. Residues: CASSPFDTRYGYTF.

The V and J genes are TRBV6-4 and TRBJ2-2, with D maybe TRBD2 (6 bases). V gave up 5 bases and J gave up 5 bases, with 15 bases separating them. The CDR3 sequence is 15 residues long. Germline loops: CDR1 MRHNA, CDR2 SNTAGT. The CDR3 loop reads CASSLEGGGTGELFF. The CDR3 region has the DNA TGTGCCAGCAGTCTGGAGGGAGGCGGAACCGGGGAGCTGTTTTTT.

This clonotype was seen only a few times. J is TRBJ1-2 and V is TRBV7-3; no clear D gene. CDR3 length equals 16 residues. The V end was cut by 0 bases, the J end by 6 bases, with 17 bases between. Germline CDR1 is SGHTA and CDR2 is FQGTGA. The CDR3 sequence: CASSLTGSISPNGYTF. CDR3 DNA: TGTGCCAGCAGCTTAACTGGCAGCATTAGCCCCAATGGCTACACCTTC. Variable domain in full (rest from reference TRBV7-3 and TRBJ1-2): GAGVSQTPSNKVTEKGKYVELRCDPISGHTALYWYRQSLGQGPEFLIYFQGTGAADDSGLPNDRFFAVRPEGSVSTLKIQRTERGDSAVYLCASSLTGSISPNGYTFGSGTRLTVV.

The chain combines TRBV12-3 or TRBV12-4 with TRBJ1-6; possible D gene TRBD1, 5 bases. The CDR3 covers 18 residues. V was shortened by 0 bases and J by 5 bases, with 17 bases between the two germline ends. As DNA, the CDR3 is TGTGCCAGCAGTTTAGCGCAACGGGGGGTGGTGGATAATTCACCCCTCCACTTT. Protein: CASSLAQRGVVDNSPLHF.

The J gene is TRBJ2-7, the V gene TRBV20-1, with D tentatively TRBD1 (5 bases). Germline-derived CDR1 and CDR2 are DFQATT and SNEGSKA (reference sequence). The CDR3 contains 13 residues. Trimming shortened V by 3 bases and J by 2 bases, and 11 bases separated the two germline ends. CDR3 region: CSASRVDTYEQYF. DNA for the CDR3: TGCAGTGCTAGTCGTGTGGACACCTACGAGCAGTACTTC.

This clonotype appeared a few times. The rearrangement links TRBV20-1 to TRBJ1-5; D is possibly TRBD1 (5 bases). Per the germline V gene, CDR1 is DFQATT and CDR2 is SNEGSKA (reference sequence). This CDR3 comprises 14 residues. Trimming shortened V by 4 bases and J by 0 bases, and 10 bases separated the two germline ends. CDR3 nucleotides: TGCAGTGCTACCCGGGACCCTAGCAATCAGCCCCAGCATTTT. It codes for CSATRDPSNQPQHF.

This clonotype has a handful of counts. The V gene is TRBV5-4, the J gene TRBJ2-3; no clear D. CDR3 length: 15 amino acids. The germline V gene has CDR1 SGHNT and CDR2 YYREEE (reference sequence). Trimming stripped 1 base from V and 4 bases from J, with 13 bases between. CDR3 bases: TGTGCCAGCAGCTTGTATGGTATCGGATCAGATACGCAGTATTTT. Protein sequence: CASSLYGIGSDTQYF.

Written as DNA, the CDR3 is TGTGCCACCAGTGAGGCCAGACCAGGGGTTGGGTACAATGAGCAGTTCTTC. Protein: CATSEARPGVGYNEQFF. The chain recombines TRBV24-1 with TRBJ2-1, with TRBD1 as a possible D gene (6 bases). The CDR3 totals 17 residues. CDR1 and CDR2 (germline): KGHDR, SFDVKD. V lost 4 bases and J 4 bases, leaving 19 bases between the germline ends.

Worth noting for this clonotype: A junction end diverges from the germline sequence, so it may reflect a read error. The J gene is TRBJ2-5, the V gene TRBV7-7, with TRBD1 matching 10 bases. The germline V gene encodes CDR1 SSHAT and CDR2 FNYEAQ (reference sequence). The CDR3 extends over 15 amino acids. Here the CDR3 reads CASSPDRGLYETQYF. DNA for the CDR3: TGTGCTAGCAGCCCAGACAGGGGGCTGTATGAGACCCAGTACTTC.

The CDR3 DNA sequence: TGTGCCAGCAGCGCGACCGGGACAGCGTACCAAGAGACCCAGTACTTC. Amino acids: CASSATGTAYQETQYF. This chain links TRBV6-1 with TRBJ2-5, with 7 bases fitting TRBD1. Germline V gene sequence: CDR1 MNHNS, CDR2 SASEGT. This CDR3 has 16 amino acids. Trimming cost V 6 bases and J 0 bases; bases outside gene matches: 10.

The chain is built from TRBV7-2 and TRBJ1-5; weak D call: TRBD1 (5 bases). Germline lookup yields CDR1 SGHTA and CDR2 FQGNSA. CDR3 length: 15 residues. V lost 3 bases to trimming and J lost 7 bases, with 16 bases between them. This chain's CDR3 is CASSLSRGSHQPQHF. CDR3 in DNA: TGTGCCAGCAGCTTGTCAAGGGGCTCCCACCAGCCCCAGCATTTT.

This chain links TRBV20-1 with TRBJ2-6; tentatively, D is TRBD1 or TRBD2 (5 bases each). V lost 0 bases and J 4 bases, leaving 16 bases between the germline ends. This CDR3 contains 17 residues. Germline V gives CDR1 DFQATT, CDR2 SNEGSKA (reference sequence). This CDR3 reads CSARDNPSGSGANVLTF. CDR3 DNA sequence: TGCAGTGCTAGAGATAACCCATCAGGGAGCGGGGCCAACGTCCTGACTTTC.

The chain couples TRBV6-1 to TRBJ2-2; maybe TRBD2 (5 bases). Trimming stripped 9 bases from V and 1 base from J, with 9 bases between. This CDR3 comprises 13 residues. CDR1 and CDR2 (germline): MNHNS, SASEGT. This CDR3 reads CASPGENTGELFF. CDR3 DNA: TGTGCCAGTCCCGGGGAGAACACCGGGGAGCTGTTTTTT.

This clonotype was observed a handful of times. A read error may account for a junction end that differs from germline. Here the CDR3 reads CASSQDRRRHF. The CDR3 bases are TGTGCCAGCAGCCAAGATAGGCGCCGACACTTT. V is TRBV3-1 and J is TRBJ1-1; D ambiguous. Germline values: CDR1 LGHDT, CDR2 YNNKEL (reference sequence). CDR3 length equals 11 residues.

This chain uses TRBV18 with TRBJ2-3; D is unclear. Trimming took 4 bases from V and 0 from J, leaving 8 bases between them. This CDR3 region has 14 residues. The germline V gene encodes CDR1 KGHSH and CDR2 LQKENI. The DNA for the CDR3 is TGTGCCAGCTCACGTTCCGGGAGCACAGATACGCAGTATTTT. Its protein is CASSRSGSTDTQYF. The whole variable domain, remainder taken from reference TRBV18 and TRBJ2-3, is NAGVMQNPRHLVRRRGQEARLRCSPMKGHSHVYWYRQLPEEGLKFMVYLQKENIIDESGMPKERFSAEFPKEGPSILRIQQVVRGDSAAYFCASSRSGSTDTQYFGPGTRLTVL.

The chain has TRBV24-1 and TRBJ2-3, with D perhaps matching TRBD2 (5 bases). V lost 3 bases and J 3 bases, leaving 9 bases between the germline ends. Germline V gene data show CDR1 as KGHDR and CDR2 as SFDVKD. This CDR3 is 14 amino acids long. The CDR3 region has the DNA TGTGCCACCAGTGATCCTCGGAGGACAGATACGCAGTATTTT. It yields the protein CATSDPRRTDTQYF.

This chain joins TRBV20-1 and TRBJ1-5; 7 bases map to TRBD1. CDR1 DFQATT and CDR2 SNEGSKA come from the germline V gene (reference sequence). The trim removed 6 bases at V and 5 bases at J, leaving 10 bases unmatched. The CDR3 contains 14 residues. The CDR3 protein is CSAEPPQGDQPQHF. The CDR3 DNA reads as TGCAGTGCCGAGCCCCCCCAGGGGGATCAGCCCCAGCATTTT.

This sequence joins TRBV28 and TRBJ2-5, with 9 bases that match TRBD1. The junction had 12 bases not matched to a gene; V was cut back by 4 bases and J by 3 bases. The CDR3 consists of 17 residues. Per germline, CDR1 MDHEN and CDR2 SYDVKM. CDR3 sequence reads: CASSYPPRDRVKETQYF. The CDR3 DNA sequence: TGTGCCAGCAGTTATCCCCCCCGGGACAGGGTCAAAGAGACCCAGTACTTC. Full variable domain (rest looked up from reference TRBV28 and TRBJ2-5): DVKVTQSSRYLVKRTGEKVFLECVQDMDHENMFWYRQDPGLGLRLIYFSYDVKMKEKGDIPEGYSVSREKKERFSLILESASTNQTSMYLCASSYPPRDRVKETQYFGPGTRLLVL.

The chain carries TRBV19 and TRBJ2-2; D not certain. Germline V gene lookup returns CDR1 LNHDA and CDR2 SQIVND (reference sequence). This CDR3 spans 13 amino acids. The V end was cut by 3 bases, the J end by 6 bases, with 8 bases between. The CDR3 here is CASSMGRPGELFF. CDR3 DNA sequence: TGTGCCAGTAGTATGGGCCGTCCCGGGGAGCTGTTTTTT.